This TCR beta chain was sequenced for a study of neurological immune-mediated disorders. Study details: A relapsing-remitting course was seen in about 90% of the roughly 34 multiple sclerosis patients and a secondary progressive course in 3.

Unsorted libraries were generated from 2 million PBMCs held at -80 degrees C. The cDNA was generated through 5'RACE incorporating 10-nucleotide random UMIs. One entry per CDR3 protein, called by TCRdb with MiXCR from the 5' RACE reads. The top ten hold under 2.5% of the sample, which has about 62,000 distinct CDR3 sequences, 3.5% to 4.5% seen once. This clonotype was recorded many times. What it recognizes is unknown. Study-wide points: Multiple sclerosis, the disease with the least TCR clonal expansion, fell below healthy controls, whereas HTLV-1-associated myelopathy showed the most.

The sample was PBMCs. The source is a woman between 45 and 60 years old with multiple sclerosis.

CDR3 region: CSAPTVGGNTIYF. The DNA of the CDR3 is TGCAGTGCACCGACGGTGGGTGGAAACACCATATATTTT. The gene calls are TRBV20-1 and TRBJ1-3; D call uncertain. Trimming shortened V by 6 bases and J by 3 bases, and 12 bases separated the two germline ends. The CDR3 contains 13 residues. Germline CDR1 is DFQATT and CDR2 is SNEGSKA (reference sequence).